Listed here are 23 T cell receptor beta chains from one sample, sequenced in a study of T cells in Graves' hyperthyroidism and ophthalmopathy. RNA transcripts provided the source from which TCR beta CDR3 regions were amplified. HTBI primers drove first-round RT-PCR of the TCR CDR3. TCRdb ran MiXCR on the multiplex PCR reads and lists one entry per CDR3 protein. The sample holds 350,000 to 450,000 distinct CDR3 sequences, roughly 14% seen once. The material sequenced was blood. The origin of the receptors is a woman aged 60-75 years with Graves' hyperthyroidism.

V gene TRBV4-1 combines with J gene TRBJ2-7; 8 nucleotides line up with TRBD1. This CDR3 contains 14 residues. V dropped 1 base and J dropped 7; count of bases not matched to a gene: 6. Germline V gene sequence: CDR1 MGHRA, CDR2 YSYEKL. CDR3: CASSQGSGGDEQYF. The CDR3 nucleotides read TGCGCCAGCAGCCAAGGTTCAGGGGGCGATGAGCAGTACTTC.

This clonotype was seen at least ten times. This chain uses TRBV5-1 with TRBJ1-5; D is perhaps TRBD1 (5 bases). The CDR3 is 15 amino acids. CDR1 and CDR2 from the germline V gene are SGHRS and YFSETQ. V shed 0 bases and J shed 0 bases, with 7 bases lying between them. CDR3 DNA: TGCGCCAGCAGCTTGGGGACATATAGCAATCAGCCCCAGCATTTT. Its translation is CASSLGTYSNQPQHF.

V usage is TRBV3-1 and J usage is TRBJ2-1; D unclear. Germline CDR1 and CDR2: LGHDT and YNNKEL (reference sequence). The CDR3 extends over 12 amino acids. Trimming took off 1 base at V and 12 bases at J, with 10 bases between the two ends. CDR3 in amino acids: CASSQGLRLQFF. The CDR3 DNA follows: TGTGCCAGCAGCCAAGGTTTGAGGTTGCAGTTCTTC.

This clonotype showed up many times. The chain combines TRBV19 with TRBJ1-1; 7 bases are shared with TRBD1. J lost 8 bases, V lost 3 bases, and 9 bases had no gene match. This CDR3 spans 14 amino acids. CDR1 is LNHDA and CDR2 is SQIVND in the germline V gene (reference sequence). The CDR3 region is CASSIRGRYSEAFF. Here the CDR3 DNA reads TGTGCCAGTAGTATCAGGGGGAGGTATTCCGAAGCTTTCTTT.

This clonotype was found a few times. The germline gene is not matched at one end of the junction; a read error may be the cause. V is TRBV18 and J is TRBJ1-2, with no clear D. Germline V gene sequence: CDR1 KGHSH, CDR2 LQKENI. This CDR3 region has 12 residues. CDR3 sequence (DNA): TGTGCCAGCTCACCTACGAACTATGACTACACCTTC. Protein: CASSPTNYDYTF. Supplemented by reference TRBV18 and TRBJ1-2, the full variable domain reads NAGVMQNPRHLVRRRGQEARLRCSPMKGHSHVYWYRQLPEEGLKFMVYLQKENIIDESGMPKERFSAEFPKEGPSILRIQQVVRGDSAAYFCASSPTNYDYTFGSGTRLTVV.

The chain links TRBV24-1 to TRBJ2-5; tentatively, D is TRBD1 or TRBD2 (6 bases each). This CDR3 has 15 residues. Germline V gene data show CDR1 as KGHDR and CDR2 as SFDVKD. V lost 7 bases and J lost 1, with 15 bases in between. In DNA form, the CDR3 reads TGTGCCACCAGGGGGGGCCTCCCGGGCCAAGAGACCCAGTACTTC. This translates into CATRGGLPGQETQYF.

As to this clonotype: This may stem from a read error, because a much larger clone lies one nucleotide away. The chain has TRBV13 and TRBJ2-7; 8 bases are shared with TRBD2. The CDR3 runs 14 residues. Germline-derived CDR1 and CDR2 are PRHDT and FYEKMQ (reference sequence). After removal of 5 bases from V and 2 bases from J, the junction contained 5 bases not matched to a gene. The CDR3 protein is CASSPDGGAYEQYF. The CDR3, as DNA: TGTGCCAGCAGCCCCGACGGGGGGGCCTACGAGCAGTACTTC. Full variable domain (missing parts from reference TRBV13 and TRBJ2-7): AAGVIQSPRHLIKEKRETATLKCYPIPRHDTVYWYQQGPGQDPQFLISFYEKMQSDKGSIPDRFSAQQFSDYHSELNMSSLELGDSALYFCASSPDGGAYEQYFGPGTRLTVT.

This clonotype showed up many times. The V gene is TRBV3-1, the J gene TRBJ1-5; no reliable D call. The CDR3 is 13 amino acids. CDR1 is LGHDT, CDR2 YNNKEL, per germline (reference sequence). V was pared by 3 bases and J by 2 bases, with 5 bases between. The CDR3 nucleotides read TGTGCCAGCAGCCACCAGGGCAATCAGCCCCAGCATTTT. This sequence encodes CASSHQGNQPQHF.

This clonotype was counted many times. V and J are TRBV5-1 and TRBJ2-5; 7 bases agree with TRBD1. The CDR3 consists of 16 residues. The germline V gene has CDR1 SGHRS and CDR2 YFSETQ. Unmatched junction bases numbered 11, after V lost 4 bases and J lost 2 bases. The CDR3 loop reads CASSQPWDRTQETQYF. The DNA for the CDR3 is TGCGCCAGCAGCCAACCCTGGGACAGAACACAAGAGACCCAGTACTTC.

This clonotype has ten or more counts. The CDR3 here is CATRLGSGNTIYF. CDR3 DNA: TGTGCCACCCGCCTTGGTTCTGGAAACACCATATATTTT. V is TRBV10-3 and J is TRBJ1-3; D uncertain. V was clipped by 10 bases and J by 1 base, with 11 bases between them. From germline, CDR1 is ENHRY and CDR2 SYGVKD. The CDR3 runs to 13 residues.

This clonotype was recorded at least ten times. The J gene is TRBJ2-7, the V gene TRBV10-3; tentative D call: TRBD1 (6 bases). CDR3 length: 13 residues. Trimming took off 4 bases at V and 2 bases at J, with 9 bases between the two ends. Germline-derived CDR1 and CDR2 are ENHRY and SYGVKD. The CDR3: CAISGTVAYEQYF. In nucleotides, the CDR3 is TGTGCCATCAGTGGGACAGTGGCCTACGAGCAGTACTTC.

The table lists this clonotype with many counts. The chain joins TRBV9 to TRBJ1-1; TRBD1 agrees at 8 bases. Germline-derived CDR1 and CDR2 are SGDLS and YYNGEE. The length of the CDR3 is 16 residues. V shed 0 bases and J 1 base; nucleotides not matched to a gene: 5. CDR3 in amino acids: CASSVVTGGANTEAFF. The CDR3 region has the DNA TGTGCCAGCAGCGTAGTCACAGGGGGAGCGAACACTGAAGCTTTCTTT.

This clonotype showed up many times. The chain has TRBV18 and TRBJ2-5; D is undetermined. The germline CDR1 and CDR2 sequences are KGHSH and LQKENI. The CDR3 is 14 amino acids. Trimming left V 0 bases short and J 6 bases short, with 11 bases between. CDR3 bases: TGTGCCAGCTCACCACCACAGAGGCCCCAGACCCAGTACTTC. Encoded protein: CASSPPQRPQTQYF.

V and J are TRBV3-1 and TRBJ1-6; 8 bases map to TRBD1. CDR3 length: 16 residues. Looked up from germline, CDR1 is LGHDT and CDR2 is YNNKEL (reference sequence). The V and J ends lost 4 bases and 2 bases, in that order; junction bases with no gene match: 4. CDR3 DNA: TGTGCCAGCAGCCCGAGGACAGGGACCTATAATTCACCCCTCCACTTT. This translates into CASSPRTGTYNSPLHF.

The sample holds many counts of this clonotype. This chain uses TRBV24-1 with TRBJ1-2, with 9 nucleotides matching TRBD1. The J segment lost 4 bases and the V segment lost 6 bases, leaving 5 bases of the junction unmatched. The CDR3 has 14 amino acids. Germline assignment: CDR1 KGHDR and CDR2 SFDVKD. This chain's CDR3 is CATSQDRGTYGYTF. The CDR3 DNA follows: TGTGCCACCAGTCAAGACAGGGGGACCTATGGCTACACCTTC.

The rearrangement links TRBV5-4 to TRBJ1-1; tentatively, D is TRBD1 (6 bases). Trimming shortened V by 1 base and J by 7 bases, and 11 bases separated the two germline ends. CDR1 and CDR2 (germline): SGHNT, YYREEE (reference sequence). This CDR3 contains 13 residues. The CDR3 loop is CASSLPGDVEAFF. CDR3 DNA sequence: TGTGCCAGCAGCTTGCCAGGGGATGTTGAAGCTTTCTTT.

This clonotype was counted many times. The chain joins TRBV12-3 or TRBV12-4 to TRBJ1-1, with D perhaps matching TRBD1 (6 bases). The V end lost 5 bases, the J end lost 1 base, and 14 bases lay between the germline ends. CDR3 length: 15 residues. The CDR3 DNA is TGTGCCAGCAGTAGAGGGTGGGGGGCGAACACTGAAGCTTTCTTT. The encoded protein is CASSRGWGANTEAFF.

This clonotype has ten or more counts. CDR3 in amino acids: CASTRGTDTQYF. The CDR3, as DNA: TGTGCCAGCACCCGCGGTACAGATACGCAGTATTTT. This sequence joins TRBV12-3 or TRBV12-4 and TRBJ2-3; no definite D call. The V end lost 7 bases, the J end lost 3 bases, and 8 bases lay between the germline ends. The CDR3 has 12 amino acids.

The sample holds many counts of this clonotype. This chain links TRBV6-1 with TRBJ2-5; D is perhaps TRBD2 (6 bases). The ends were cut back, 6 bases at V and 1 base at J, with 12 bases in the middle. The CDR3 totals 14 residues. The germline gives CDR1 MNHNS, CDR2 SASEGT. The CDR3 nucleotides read TGTGCCAGCAGGCTCCGGGACTTCCAAGAGACCCAGTACTTC. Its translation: CASRLRDFQETQYF.

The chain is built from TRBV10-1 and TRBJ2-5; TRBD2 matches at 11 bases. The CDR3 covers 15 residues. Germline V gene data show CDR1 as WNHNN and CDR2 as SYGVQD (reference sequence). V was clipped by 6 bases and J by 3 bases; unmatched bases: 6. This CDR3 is CASSAGLAEKETQYF. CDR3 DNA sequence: TGCGCCAGCAGCGCGGGACTAGCGGAAAAAGAGACCCAGTACTTC.

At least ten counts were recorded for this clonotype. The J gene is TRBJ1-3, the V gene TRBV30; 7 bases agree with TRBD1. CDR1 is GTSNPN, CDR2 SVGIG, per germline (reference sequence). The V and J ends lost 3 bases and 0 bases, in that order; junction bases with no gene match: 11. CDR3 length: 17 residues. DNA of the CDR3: TGTGCCTGGAGCAGAAGGGGGCCCCGGAGCTCTGGAAACACCATATATTTT. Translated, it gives CAWSRRGPRSSGNTIYF.

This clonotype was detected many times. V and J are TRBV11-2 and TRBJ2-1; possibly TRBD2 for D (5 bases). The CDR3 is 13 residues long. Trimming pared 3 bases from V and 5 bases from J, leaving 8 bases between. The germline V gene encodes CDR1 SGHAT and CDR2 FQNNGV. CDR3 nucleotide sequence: TGTGCCAGCAGCTTTCCGGGGAACAATGAGCAGTTCTTC. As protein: CASSFPGNNEQFF.

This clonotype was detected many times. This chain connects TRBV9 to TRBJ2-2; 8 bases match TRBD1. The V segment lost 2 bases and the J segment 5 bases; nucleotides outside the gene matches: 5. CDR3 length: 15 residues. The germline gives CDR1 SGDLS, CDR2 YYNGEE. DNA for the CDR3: TGTGCCAGCAGCGTTTGGGACAGGTATACCGGGGAGCTGTTTTTT. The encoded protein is CASSVWDRYTGELFF.